This T cell receptor (beta chain) appears in the sequencing data of a study of spatial heterogeneity in lung cancer. Study overall: Alpha-chain detections were consistently fewer than beta-chain detections among the sequences. General study findings and limits: Ubiquitous expanded tumor TCRs were seen in blood more at resection than at follow-up.

Germline CDR1 reads SEHNR; CDR2 reads FQNEAQ (reference sequence). The CDR3 is 17 amino acids. Trimming took 3 bases from V and 6 from J; bases not matched to a gene: 12. Individual TCR cDNA molecules each bore their own unique molecular identifier. MiXCR was run by TCRdb on the 5' RACE reads, yielding one entry per CDR3 protein. The sample includes 70,000 to 90,000 distinct CDR3 sequences, 10% to 15% seen only once; the top ten take 7.2%. This clonotype was observed at least ten times. Its matching antigen is unknown. Time point defined: sample taken at primary tumor resection. Unsorted tumor, nontumor lung tissue or cryopreserved PBMC supplied the whole RNA. The cohort: 70 to 75 early-stage, untreated non-small cell lung cancer patients.

The source of this sequence is a male donor with early-stage non-small cell lung cancer. Source: PBMCs, taken at surgery. The chain couples TRBV7-9 to TRBJ2-1; 9 bases align to TRBD2. CDR3 amino acids: CASSFAIAGDYSNEQFF. DNA of the CDR3: TGTGCCAGCAGCTTCGCGATAGCGGGAGACTACTCCAATGAGCAGTTCTTC.